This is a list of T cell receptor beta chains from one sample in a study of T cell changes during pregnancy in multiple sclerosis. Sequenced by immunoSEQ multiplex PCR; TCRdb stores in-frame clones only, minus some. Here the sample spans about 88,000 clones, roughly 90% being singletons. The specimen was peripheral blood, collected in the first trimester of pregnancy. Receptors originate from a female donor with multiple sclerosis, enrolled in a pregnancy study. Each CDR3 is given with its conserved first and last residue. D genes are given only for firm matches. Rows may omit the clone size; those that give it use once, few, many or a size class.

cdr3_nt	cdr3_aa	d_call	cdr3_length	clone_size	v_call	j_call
TGTGCCAGCAGCCAAGATAGCTTGGTGGAGACCCAGTACTTC	CASSQDSLVETQYF	-	14	-	TRBV4-2	TRBJ2-5
TGTGCCAGCAGCTTTTGGCGGGAGTGGGGCGAGCAGTACTTC	CASSFWREWGEQYF	TRBD2	14	-	TRBV5-6	TRBJ2-7
TGTGCCAGCAGCTTGCGACAGGAATTCTACGAGCAGTACTTC	CASSLRQEFYEQYF	-	14	-	TRBV5-5	TRBJ2-7
TGTGCCAGCAGCCGGACAGAGGGAGGGTTGTGCTTC	CASSRTEGGLCF	-	12	-	TRBV6-5	TRBJ2-7
TGTGCCAGCAGCTTAGCTGCTGGGACAGGAACCTACGAGCAGTACTTC	CASSLAAGTGTYEQYF	TRBD1	16	-	TRBV7-2	TRBJ2-7
TGTGCCAGCAGGAGGACAGGGGTTGGGTATGGCTACACCTTC	CASRRTGVGYGYTF	TRBD1	14	-	TRBV6-1	TRBJ1-2
TGTGCCAGCAGTTATAGAGACACTGAAGCTTTCTTT	CASSYRDTEAFF	-	12	-	TRBV6-6	TRBJ1-1
TGTGCCAGTAGTCCCTGGGGAGGGAGAAACGACGGTGGCTACACCTTC	CASSPWGGRNDGGYTF	-	16	-	TRBV19	TRBJ1-2
TGTGCCAGCAGTCATGATCCGACAGGGTATGGCTACACCTTC	CASSHDPTGYGYTF	TRBD1	14	-	TRBV6-1	TRBJ1-2
TGTGCCAGCTCAATAGCGGGAGGGTTTGCCGAGCAGTACTTC	CASSIAGGFAEQYF	TRBD2	14	once	TRBV5-4	TRBJ2-7
TGCGCCAGCAGCGGAGAGGATACGGCGGGTTATGGCTACACCTTC	CASSGEDTAGYGYTF	-	15	-	TRBV5-1	TRBJ1-2
TGTGCCAGCAGTTCGACCCAGGGGGCGCTGGGCGAGCAGTACTTC	CASSSTQGALGEQYF	TRBD1	15	-	TRBV28	TRBJ2-7
TGTGCCAGCAGCTTATGGGACAGAGGAGCGGAGACCCAGTACTTC	CASSLWDRGAETQYF	TRBD1	15	-	TRBV11-2	TRBJ2-5
TGTGCCAGCAGCTTGACTAGCAGACAAGAGACCCAGTACTTC	CASSLTSRQETQYF	-	14	-	TRBV5-4	TRBJ2-5
TGTGCCACCGGACCGGGACAGGGGTCCACCGGGGAGCTGTTTTTT	CATGPGQGSTGELFF	TRBD1	15	-	TRBV6-6	TRBJ2-2
TGTGCCAGCAGCTTAGTTCCAGCGGGAGGGCCAGGCGAGCAGTACTTC	CASSLVPAGGPGEQYF	TRBD2	16	once	TRBV7-2	TRBJ2-7
TGTGCCAGCAGCCCCGAGGGGGTCCACAATGAGCAGTTCTTC	CASSPEGVHNEQFF	-	14	-	TRBV28	TRBJ2-1
TGTGCCAGCAGTTTCCAGGGGGCATCGACTGAAGCTTTCTTT	CASSFQGASTEAFF	TRBD1	14	-	TRBV27	TRBJ1-1
TGTGCCAGCAGCTTAGCCGGGACAGGGCCTCGGGCTTTCTTT	CASSLAGTGPRAFF	TRBD1	14	-	TRBV7-2	TRBJ1-1
TGTGCCTGGAGTCCCCCGTTTAGGGACAGGGCCAACGTCCTGACTTTC	CAWSPPFRDRANVLTF	-	16	-	TRBV30	TRBJ2-6
TGTGCCAGCAGTGATTTTTCGAGCGGGGGTTCCTACGAGCAGTACTTC	CASSDFSSGGSYEQYF	TRBD2	16	-	TRBV2	TRBJ2-7
TGTGCCAGCAGGGCCCAGGGGGCGCCCTCCTACGAGCAGTACTTC	CASRAQGAPSYEQYF	TRBD1	15	-	TRBV6-1	TRBJ2-7
TGCGCCAGCAGCCATATGGGGGGGCGGACTGAAGCTTTCTTT	CASSHMGGRTEAFF	-	14	-	TRBV4-1	TRBJ1-1
TGCAGCGTAGCCGGGACAGGGCGCACAGATACGCAGTATTTT	CSVAGTGRTDTQYF	TRBD1	14	-	TRBV29-1	TRBJ2-3
TGTGCCAGCAGCTCCCCCGAGACATTTACTAGCACAGATACGCAGTATTTT	CASSSPETFTSTDTQYF	-	17	-	TRBV13	TRBJ2-3
TGTGCCAGCAGCTACGAAGGGACAGCCTCCAATCAGCCCCAGCATTTT	CASSYEGTASNQPQHF	TRBD1	16	-	TRBV28	TRBJ1-5
TGTGCCACCCAGACGGAGGGAGCCAAAAACATTCAGTACTTC	CATQTEGAKNIQYF	-	14	once	TRBV6-5	TRBJ2-4
TGTGCCAGCAGCTGGGGGGGACCGAATGAAAAACTGTTTTTT	CASSWGGPNEKLFF	-	14	-	TRBV7-2	TRBJ1-4
TGCGCCAGCAGTTTGACTACAGGGTCAGTTCAGCCCCAGCATTTT	CASSLTTGSVQPQHF	-	15	-	TRBV5-1	TRBJ1-5
TGTGCCAGCAGCCAAGATTCTCTAGATTACAATGAGCAGTTCTTC	CASSQDSLDYNEQFF	-	15	-	TRBV14	TRBJ2-1
TGTGCCTGGAGTGTAGGGGCGAAGAGCACAGATACGCAGTATTTT	CAWSVGAKSTDTQYF	-	15	-	TRBV30	TRBJ2-3
TGTGCCAGCAGCTGGGGGGTGAACACTGAAGCTTTCTTT	CASSWGVNTEAFF	-	13	few	TRBV5-4	TRBJ1-1
TGTGCCAGCAGTTTAGGGCCAGCAGCAGATACGCAGTATTTT	CASSLGPAADTQYF	-	14	-	TRBV27	TRBJ2-3
TGTGCCTGGAGTGTGTCTGGAGGCGAGCAGTACTTC	CAWSVSGGEQYF	-	12	-	TRBV30	TRBJ2-7
TGTGCCTGGAGTGCAGGGGGGCGGTACGAGCAGTACTTC	CAWSAGGRYEQYF	-	13	-	TRBV30	TRBJ2-7
TGTGCCAGCAGCGCCATCCCGGGGTCTAGTGGCGAGCAGTACTTC	CASSAIPGSSGEQYF	-	15	-	TRBV9	TRBJ2-7
TGTGCCAGCCGGGAACGGTCTGGAAACACCATATATTTT	CASRERSGNTIYF	-	13	few	TRBV27	TRBJ1-3
TGTGCCACCAGCAGAGCAGGGGGGAATGAAAAACTGTTTTTT	CATSRAGGNEKLFF	TRBD1	14	-	TRBV15	TRBJ1-4
TGTGCCAGCAGTACCTTATTTACAGCAAATGAAAAACTGTTTTTT	CASSTLFTANEKLFF	-	15	-	TRBV28	TRBJ1-4
TGTGCCAGTCGCGTAGGGGGGGAAAGGGAGCTGTTTTTT	CASRVGGERELFF	-	13	-	TRBV6-6	TRBJ2-2
TGTGCCAGCAGTTGGGGGACAGGGCCTACCTACGAGCAGTACTTC	CASSWGTGPTYEQYF	TRBD1	15	once	TRBV6-5	TRBJ2-7
TGTGCCAGCAGCTTGGTCCAGGGGAACGAGCAGTACTTC	CASSLVQGNEQYF	-	13	-	TRBV5-6	TRBJ2-7